What follows are 10 T cell receptor beta chains derived from one specimen sequenced in a study of CD8 T cells in Susac syndrome. An input of about 0.5 to 1 ug of RNA was subjected to reverse transcription using random hexamers. Each CDR3 protein gets one entry after TCRdb re-called the immunoSEQ multiplex PCR reads with MiXCR. The sample has approximately 140,000 distinct CDR3 sequences; 75% to 90% are singletons. The sample taken for sequencing was CD8+ T cells from PBMCs. The receptors derive from a human donor with multiple sclerosis.

This clonotype was observed a few times. This chain links TRBV11-2 with TRBJ1-1, with 7 positions matching TRBD1. The CDR3 extends over 15 amino acids. Losses at the gene ends were 5 bases for V and 3 bases for J; bases not matched to a gene: 9. Germline V gene lookup returns CDR1 SGHAT and CDR2 FQNNGV. CDR3 sequence: CASSDHRGFDTEAFF. CDR3 in DNA: TGTGCCAGCAGCGACCACAGGGGTTTTGACACTGAAGCTTTCTTT.

The V call is TRBV6-5, the J call TRBJ1-2, with no clear D. The CDR3 spans 15 residues. With 0 bases removed from V and 4 bases from J, the gap between germline ends came to 12 bases. CDR1 and CDR2 from the germline V gene are MNHEY and SVGAGI. The CDR3 sequence is CASSYSEGRTYGYTF. CDR3 DNA sequence: TGTGCCAGCAGTTACTCGGAAGGACGGACCTATGGCTACACCTTC.

This clonotype was seen more than once but under ten times. The chain has TRBV10-3 and TRBJ2-7; 9 nucleotides agree with TRBD1. The CDR3 is made up of 14 amino acids. CDR1 is ENHRY, CDR2 SYGVKD, per germline. Trimming took 11 bases from V and 2 from J; bases not matched to a gene: 10. CDR3 sequence reads: CALPWDRDPYEQYV. The CDR3 DNA reads as TGTGCCTTACCGTGGGACAGGGACCCCTACGAGCAGTACGTC.

The chain joins TRBV13 to TRBJ2-2, with 7 bases matching TRBD1. CDR3 length equals 14 residues. CDR1 and CDR2 (germline): PRHDT, FYEKMQ (reference sequence). Trimming at V came to 3 bases and at J to 9 bases, leaving 7 bases not matched to a gene. CDR3 sequence reads: CASSFSDRKRELFF. CDR3 bases: TGTGCCAGCAGCTTTTCGGACAGGAAAAGGGAGCTGTTTTTT.

The V gene is TRBV7-9, the J gene TRBJ2-7; no clear D gene. Trimming took off 7 bases at V and 2 bases at J, with 15 bases between the two ends. The CDR3 is 14 amino acids. Germline CDR1 is SEHNR and CDR2 is FQNEAQ (reference sequence). The DNA for the CDR3 is TGTGCCAGCACCCAAGCATTACAGCCCTACGAGCAGTACTTC. Translating gives CASTQALQPYEQYF.

The genes are TRBV7-9 and TRBJ1-5; D perhaps matches TRBD1 (5 bases). The V gene's germline CDR1 is SEHNR and CDR2 FQNEAQ (reference sequence). CDR3 length equals 13 residues. Between the trimmed V and J ends, which lost 1 base and 11 bases, there was a span of 12 bases. CDR3 in DNA: TGTGCCAGCAGCTTAGGGGATCGGGGGGCCCAGCATTTT. The encoded protein is CASSLGDRGAQHF.

The chain is built from TRBV6-2 or TRBV6-3 and TRBJ2-7, with no clear D. The germline V gene has CDR1 MNHEY and CDR2 SVGEGT. With 5 bases removed from V and 4 bases from J, the gap between germline ends came to 9 bases. This CDR3 is built from 12 residues. For the CDR3, the DNA is TGTGCCAGCAGTCGTGACACGTACGAGCAGTACGTC. Amino acid sequence: CASSRDTYEQYV.

The chain is built from TRBV10-3 and TRBJ2-2, with TRBD1 matching 9 bases. Germline V CDR1 and CDR2: ENHRY, SYGVKD. This CDR3 contains 16 residues. The ends lost 3 bases at V and 1 base at J; junction bases unmatched: 3. CDR3 in amino acids: CAISEPGQGNTGELFF. The CDR3 DNA follows: TGTGCCATCAGTGAACCGGGACAGGGGAACACCGGGGAGCTGTTTTTT.

The chain uses TRBV9 and TRBJ1-4; tentative D call: TRBD1 (5 bases). Trimming cost V 5 bases and J 6 bases, with 17 bases left between them. The CDR3 is 15 amino acids. The germline V gene has CDR1 SGDLS and CDR2 YYNGEE. DNA for the CDR3: TGTGCCAGCAGTAGTGAGGGGCGGTACGATGAAAAACTGTTTTTT. It is translated as CASSSEGRYDEKLFF.

This clonotype was seen more than once but under ten times. The chain carries TRBV12-3 or TRBV12-4 and TRBJ2-7, with TRBD1 matching 8 bases. With 9 bases clipped from V and 6 bases from J, the junction kept 13 bases outside the gene matches. This CDR3 contains 14 residues. CDR3 residues: CASTTGGKVGEQYF. The CDR3 nucleotides are TGTGCCAGTACTACAGGGGGTAAGGTTGGCGAGCAGTACTTC.